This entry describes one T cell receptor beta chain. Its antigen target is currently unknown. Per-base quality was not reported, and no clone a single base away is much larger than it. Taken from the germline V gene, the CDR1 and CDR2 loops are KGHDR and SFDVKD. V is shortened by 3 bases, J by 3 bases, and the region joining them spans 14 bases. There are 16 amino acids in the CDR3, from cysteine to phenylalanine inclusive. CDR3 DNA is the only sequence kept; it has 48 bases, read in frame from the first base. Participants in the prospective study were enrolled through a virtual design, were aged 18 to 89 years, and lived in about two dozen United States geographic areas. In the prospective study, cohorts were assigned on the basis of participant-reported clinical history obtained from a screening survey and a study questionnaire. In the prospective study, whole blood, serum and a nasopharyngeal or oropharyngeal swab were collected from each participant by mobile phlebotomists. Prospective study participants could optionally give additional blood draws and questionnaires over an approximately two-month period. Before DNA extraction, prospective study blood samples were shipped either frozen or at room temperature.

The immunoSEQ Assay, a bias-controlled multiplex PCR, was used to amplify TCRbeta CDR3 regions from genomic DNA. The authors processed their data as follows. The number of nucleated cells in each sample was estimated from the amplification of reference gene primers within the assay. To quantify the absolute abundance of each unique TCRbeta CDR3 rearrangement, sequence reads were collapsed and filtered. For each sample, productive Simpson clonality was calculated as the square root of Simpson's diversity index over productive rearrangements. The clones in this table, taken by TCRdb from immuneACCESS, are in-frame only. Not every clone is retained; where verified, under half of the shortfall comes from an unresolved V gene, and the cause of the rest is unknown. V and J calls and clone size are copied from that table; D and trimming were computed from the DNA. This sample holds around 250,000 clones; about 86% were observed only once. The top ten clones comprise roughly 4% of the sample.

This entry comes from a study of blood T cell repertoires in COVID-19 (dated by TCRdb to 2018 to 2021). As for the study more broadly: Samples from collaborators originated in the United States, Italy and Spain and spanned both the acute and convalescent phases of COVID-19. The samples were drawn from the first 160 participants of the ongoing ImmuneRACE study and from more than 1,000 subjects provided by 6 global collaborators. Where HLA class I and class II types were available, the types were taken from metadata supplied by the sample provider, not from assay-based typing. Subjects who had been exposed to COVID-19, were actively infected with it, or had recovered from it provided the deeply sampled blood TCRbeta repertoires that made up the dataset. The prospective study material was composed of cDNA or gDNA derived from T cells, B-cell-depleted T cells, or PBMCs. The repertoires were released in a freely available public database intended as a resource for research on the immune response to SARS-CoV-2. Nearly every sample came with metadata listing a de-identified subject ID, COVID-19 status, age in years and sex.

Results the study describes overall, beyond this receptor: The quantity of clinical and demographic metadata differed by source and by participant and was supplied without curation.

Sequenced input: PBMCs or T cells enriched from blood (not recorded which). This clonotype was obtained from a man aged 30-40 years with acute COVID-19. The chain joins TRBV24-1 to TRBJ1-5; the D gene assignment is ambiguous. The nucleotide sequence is TGTGCCACCAGTGATCCCCGTCGGGGAGACAATCAGCCCCAGCATTTT. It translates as CATSDPRRGDNQPQHF.